This T cell receptor (beta chain) was sequenced in a study of cytomegalovirus exposure and HLA in healthy donors. Germline lookup yields CDR1 MGHRA and CDR2 YSYEKL. Trimming removed 0 bases at V and 0 bases at J, with 11 bases between. This CDR3 is built from 16 residues. The PCR employed 60 Vbeta primers together with 13 Jbeta primers. Clones were sequenced by immunoSEQ multiplex PCR, and TCRdb holds only the in-frame ones, with some missing. The sample holds some 90,000 clones, more than 75% seen once. The sample consisted of PBMCs. The receptor was isolated from a man younger than 40 in good health and CMV-seropositive. This rearrangement joins TRBV4-1 to TRBJ1-1, with D possibly matching TRBD1 (6 bases). CDR3 bases: TGCGCCAGCAGCCAAGATGGGCGACAGGTGAACACTGAAGCTTTCTTT. Protein product: CASSQDGRQVNTEAFF.